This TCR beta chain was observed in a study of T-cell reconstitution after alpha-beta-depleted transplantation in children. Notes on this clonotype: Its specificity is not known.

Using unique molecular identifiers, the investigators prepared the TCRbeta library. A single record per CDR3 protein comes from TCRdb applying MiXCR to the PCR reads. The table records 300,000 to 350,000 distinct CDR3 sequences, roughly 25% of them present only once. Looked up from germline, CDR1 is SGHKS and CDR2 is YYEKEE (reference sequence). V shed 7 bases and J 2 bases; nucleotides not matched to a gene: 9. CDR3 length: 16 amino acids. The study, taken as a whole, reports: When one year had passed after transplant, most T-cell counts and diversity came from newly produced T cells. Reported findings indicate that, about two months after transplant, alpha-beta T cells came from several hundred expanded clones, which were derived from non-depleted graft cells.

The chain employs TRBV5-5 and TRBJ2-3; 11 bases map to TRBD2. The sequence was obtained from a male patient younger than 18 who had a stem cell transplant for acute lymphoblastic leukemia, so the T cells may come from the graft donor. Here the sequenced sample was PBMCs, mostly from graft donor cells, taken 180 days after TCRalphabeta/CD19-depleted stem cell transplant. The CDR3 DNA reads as TGTGCCAGCGAGAGGACTAGCGGGTACTTCACAGATACGCAGTATTTT. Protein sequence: CASERTSGYFTDTQYF.